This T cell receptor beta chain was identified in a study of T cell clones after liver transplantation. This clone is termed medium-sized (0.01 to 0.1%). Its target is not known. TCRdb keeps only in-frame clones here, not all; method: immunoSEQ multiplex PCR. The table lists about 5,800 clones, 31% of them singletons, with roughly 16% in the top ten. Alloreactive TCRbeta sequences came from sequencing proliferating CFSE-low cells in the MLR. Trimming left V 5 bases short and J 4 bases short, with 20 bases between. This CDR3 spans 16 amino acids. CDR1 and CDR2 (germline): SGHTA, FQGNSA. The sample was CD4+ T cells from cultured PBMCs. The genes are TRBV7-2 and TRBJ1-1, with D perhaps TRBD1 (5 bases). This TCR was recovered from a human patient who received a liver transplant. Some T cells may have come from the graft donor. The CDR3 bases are TGTGCCAGCAGCATTACCGCAGGGTTAAAAGGCACTGAAGCTTTCTTT. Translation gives CASSITAGLKGTEAFF.